Detailed here is one TCR beta chain. Losses at the gene ends were 0 bases for V and 0 bases for J; bases not matched to a gene: 4. Germline CDR1 reads SGHDT; CDR2 reads YYEEEE. The CDR3 totals 17 residues. The assay was immunoSEQ multiplex PCR, and TCRdb's table has in-frame clones only and misses some. The table includes 100,000 to 150,000 clones, 89% detected once. This sample stems from a study of T cells in localized non-small cell lung cancer. The V and J genes are TRBV5-6 and TRBJ2-1, with 9 bases fitting TRBD2. The sequencing used peripheral blood, collected before any cancer treatment. The source is a female donor of 60 years or more with stage I lung adenocarcinoma. CDR3 in DNA: TGTGCCAGCAGCTTGGCAGTTAGCGGGAGCTCCTACAATGAGCAGTTCTTC. Protein product: CASSLAVSGSSYNEQFF. Supplemented by reference TRBV5-6 and TRBJ2-1, the full variable domain reads DAGVTQSPTHLIKTRGQQVTLRCSPKSGHDTVSWYQQALGQGPQFIFQYYEEEERQRGNFPDRFSGHQFPNYSSELNVNALLLGDSALYLCASSLAVSGSSYNEQFFGPGTRLTVL.